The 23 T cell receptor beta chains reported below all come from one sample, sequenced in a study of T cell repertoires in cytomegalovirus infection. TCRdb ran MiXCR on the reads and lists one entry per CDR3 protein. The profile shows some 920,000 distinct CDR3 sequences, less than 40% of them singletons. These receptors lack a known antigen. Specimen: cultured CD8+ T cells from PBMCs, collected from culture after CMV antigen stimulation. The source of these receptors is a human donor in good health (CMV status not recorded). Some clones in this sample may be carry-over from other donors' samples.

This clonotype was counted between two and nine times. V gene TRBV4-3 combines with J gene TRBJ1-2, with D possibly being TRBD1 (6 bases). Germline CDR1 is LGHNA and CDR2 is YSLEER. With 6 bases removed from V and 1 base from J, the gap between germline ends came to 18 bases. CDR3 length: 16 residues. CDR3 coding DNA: TGCGCCAGCAGTCCCTTCGGGAGGGACAATAACTATGGCTACACCTTC. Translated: CASSPFGRDNNYGYTF.

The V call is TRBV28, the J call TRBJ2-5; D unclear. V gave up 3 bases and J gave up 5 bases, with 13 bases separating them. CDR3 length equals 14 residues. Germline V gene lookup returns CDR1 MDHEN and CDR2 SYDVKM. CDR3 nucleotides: TGTGCCAGCAGTTTTGTCGCCGGTCCTGAGACCCAGTACTTC. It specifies CASSFVAGPETQYF.

The CDR3 DNA sequence: TGTGCCAGCCATGGGACGGGCTACTATGGCTACACCTTC. Its protein is CASHGTGYYGYTF. The rearrangement joins TRBV11-2 to TRBJ1-2, with a tentative D call TRBD1 (5 bases). Germline-derived CDR1 and CDR2 are SGHAT and FQNNGV. Trimming cost V 8 bases and J 3 bases, with 13 bases left between them. The CDR3 extends over 13 amino acids.

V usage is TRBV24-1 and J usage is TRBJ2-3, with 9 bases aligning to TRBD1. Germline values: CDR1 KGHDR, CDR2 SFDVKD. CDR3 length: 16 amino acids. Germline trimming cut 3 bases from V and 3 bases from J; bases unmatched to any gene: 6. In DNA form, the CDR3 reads TGTGCCACCAGTGATCCCCCCGGGACAGGGACAGATACGCAGTATTTT. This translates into CATSDPPGTGTDTQYF.

CDR3 amino acids: CANSIQGTGPTVSTYEQYF. The CDR3 region has the DNA TGTGCCAACAGTATTCAGGGGACAGGGCCAACCGTATCCACCTACGAGCAGTACTTC. The V and J genes are TRBV5-5 and TRBJ2-7; 9 nucleotides agree with TRBD1. The CDR3 has 19 amino acids. Trimming at V came to 9 bases and at J to 2 bases, leaving 24 bases not matched to a gene. CDR1 and CDR2 from the germline V gene are SGHKS and YYEKEE (reference sequence).

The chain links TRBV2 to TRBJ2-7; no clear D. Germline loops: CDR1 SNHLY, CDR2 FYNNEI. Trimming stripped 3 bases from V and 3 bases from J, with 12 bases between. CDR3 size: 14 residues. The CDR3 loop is CASSDRILHYEQYF. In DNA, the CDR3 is TGTGCCAGCAGTGACCGCATCCTTCACTACGAGCAGTACTTC.

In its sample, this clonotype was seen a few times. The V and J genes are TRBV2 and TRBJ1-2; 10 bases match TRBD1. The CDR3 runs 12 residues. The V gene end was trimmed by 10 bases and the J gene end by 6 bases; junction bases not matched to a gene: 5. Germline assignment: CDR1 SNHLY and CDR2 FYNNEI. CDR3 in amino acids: CANPGQGDGYTF. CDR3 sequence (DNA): TGTGCCAATCCCGGACAGGGGGATGGCTACACCTTC. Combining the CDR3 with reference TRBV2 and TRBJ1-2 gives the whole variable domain EPEVTQTPSHQVTQMGQEVILRCVPISNHLYFYWYRQILGQKVEFLVSFYNNEISEKSEIFDDQFSVERPDGSNFTLKIRSTKLEDSAMYFCANPGQGDGYTFGSGTRLTVV.

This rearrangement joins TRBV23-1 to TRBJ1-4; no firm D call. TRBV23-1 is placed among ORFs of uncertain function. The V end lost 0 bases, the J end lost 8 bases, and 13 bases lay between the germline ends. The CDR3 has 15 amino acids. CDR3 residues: CASSQSCSFGEKLFF. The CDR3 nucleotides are TGCGCCAGCAGTCAATCGTGCAGTTTCGGGGAAAAACTGTTTTTT.

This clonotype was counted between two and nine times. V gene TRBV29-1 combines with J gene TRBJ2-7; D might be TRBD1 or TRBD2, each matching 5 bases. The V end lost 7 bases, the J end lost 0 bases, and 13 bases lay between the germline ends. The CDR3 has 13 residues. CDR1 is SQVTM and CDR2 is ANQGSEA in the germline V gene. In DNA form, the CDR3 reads TGCAGCGGGGGGTCTGGCGACTCCTACGAGCAGTACTTC. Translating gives CSGGSGDSYEQYF.

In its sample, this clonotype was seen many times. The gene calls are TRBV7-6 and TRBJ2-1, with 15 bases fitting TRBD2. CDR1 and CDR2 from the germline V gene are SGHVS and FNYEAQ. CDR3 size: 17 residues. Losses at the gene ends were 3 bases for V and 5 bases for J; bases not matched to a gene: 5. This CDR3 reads CASSFGLAGGLDNEQFF. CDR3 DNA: TGTGCCAGCAGCTTCGGACTAGCGGGGGGGCTGGACAATGAGCAGTTCTTC. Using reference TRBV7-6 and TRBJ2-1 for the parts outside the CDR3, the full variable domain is GAGVSQSPRYKVTKRGQDVALRCDPISGHVSLYWYRQALGQGPEFLTYFNYEAQQDKSGLPNDRFSAERPEGSISTLTIQRTEQRDSAMYRCASSFGLAGGLDNEQFFGPGTRLTVL.

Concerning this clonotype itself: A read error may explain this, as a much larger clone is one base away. The CDR3 loop is CASSPDAVGRTDTQYF. The CDR3 region has the DNA TGTGCCAGCAGCCCCGACGCGGTAGGGAGAACAGATACGCAGTATTTT. V usage is TRBV7-6 and J usage is TRBJ2-3, with D maybe TRBD2 (5 bases). Trimming removed 5 bases at V and 3 bases at J, with 18 bases between. Germline V gene data show CDR1 as SGHVS and CDR2 as FNYEAQ. The CDR3 spans 16 residues. The variable domain in full, with the rest retrieved from reference TRBV7-6 and TRBJ2-3, is GAGVSQSPRYKVTKRGQDVALRCDPISGHVSLYWYRQALGQGPEFLTYFNYEAQQDKSGLPNDRFSAERPEGSISTLTIQRTEQRDSAMYRCASSPDAVGRTDTQYFGPGTRLTVL.

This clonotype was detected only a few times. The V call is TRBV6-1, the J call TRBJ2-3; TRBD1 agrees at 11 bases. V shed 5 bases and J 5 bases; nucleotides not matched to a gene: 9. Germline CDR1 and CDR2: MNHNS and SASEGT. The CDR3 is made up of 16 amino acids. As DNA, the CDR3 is TGTGCCAGCAGTTATCCCCGGACAGGGGGCCTAGATACGCAGTATTTT. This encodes CASSYPRTGGLDTQYF.

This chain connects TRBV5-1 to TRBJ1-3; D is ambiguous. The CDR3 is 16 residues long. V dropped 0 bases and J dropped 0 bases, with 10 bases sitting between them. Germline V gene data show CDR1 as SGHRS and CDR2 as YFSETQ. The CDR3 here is CASSLEAGRSGNTIYF. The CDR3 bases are TGCGCCAGCAGCTTGGAGGCAGGCCGCTCTGGAAACACCATATATTTT.

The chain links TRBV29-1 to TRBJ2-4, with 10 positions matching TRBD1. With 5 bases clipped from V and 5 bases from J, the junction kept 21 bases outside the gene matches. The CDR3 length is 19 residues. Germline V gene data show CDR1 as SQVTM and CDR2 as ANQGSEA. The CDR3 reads CSVTTWDRGVVREENIQYF. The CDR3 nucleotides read TGCAGCGTTACGACTTGGGACAGGGGAGTGGTTCGAGAAGAAAACATTCAGTACTTC. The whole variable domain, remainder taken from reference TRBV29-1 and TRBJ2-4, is SAVISQKPSRDICQRGTSLTIQCQVDSQVTMMFWYRQQPGQSLTLIATANQGSEATYESGFVIDKFPISRPNLTFSTLTVSNMSPEDSSIYLCSVTTWDRGVVREENIQYFGAGTRLSVL.

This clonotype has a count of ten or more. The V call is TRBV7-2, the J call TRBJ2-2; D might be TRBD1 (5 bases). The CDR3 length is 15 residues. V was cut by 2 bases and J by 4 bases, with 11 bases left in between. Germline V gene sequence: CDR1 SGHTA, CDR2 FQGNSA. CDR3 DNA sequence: TGTGCCAGCAGCTTAAGGACGCAGGGCACCGGGGAGCTGTTTTTT. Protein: CASSLRTQGTGELFF. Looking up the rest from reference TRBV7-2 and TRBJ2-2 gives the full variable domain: GAGVSQSPSNKVTEKGKDVELRCDPISGHTALYWYRQSLGQGLEFLIYFQGNSAPDKSGLPSDRFSAERTGGSVSTLTIQRTQQEDSAVYLCASSLRTQGTGELFFGEGSRLTVL.

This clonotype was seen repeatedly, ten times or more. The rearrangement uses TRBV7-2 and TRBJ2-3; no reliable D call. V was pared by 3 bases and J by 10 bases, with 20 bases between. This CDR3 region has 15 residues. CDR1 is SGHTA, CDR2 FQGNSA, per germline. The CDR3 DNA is TGTGCCAGCAGCTTGTCTGAGAGCCGCGCGGATTCGCAGTATTTT. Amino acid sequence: CASSLSESRADSQYF.

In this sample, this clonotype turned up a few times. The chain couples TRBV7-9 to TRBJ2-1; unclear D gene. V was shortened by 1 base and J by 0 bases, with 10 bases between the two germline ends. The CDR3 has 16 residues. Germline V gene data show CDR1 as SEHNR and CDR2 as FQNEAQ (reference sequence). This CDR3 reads CASSLGVGISYNEQFF. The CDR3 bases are TGTGCCAGCAGCTTAGGCGTGGGGATCTCCTACAATGAGCAGTTCTTC.

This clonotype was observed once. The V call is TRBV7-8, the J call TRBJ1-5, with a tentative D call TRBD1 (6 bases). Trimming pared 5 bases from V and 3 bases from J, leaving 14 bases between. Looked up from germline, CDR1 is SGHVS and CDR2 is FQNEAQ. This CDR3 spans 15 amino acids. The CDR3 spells CASSRYRVANQPQHF. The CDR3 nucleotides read TGTGCCAGCAGCAGATACAGGGTCGCCAATCAGCCCCAGCATTTT.

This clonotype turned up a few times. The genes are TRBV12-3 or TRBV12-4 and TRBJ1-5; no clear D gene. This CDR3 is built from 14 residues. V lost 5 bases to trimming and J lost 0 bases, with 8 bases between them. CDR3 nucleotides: TGTGCCAGCAGTATGGACGTTAGCAATCAGCCCCAGCATTTT. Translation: CASSMDVSNQPQHF.

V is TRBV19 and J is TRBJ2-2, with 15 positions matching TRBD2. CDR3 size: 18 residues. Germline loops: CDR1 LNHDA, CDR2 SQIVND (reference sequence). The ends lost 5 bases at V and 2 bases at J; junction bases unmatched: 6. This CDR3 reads CASSARTSGGANTGELFF. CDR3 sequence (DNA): TGTGCCAGTAGTGCCCGGACTAGCGGGGGGGCCAACACCGGGGAGCTGTTTTTT.

The CDR3 loop is CAIWDDASGGDEQFF. The CDR3 nucleotides are TGTGCCATCTGGGACGATGCTAGCGGGGGGGATGAGCAGTTCTTC. The chain joins TRBV10-3 to TRBJ2-1, with 12 bases lining up with TRBD2. Germline CDR1 ENHRY, CDR2 SYGVKD. The junction had 10 bases not matched to a gene; V was cut back by 8 bases and J by 8 bases. This CDR3 has 15 residues.

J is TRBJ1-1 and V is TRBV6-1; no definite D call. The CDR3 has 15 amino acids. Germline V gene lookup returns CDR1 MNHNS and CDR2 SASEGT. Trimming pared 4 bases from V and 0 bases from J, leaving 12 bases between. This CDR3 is CASSVRTGMNTEAFF. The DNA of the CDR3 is TGTGCCAGCAGTGTTAGGACCGGCATGAACACTGAAGCTTTCTTT.

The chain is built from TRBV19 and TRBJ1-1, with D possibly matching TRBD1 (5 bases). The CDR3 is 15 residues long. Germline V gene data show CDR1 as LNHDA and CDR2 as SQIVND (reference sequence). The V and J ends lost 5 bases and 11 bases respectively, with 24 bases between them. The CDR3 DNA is TGTGCCAGTAGTCTTAGCTTCGCGGCAGGGAACGTTGCTTTCTTT. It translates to CASSLSFAAGNVAFF.